The rows below give T cell receptor beta chains drawn from one sample of a study of blood T cell repertoires in COVID-19. Sequencing used immunoSEQ multiplex PCR; TCRdb keeps in-frame clones, though not all of them. The sample carries roughly 150,000 clones, 75% to 85% recorded once. Sequencing was done on a sample of peripheral blood. Receptors originate from a man aged 60-69 years with acute or convalescent COVID-19. CDR3s include the opening cysteine and the closing phenylalanine or tryptophan. A D gene is named only where the DNA matches it firmly. Size values are once, few and many counts, or a class for expanded clones, and some rows have none.

J	size	V	D	CDR3	DNA
TRBJ1-3	few	TRBV3-1/TRBV3-2	TRBD1	CASSLGGSSGNTIYF	TGTGCCAGCTCGTTAGGGGGCTCCTCTGGAAACACCATATATTTT
TRBJ1-4	once	TRBV9	TRBD1	CASSARGAGSNEKLFF	TGTGCCAGCAGCGCCAGGGGGGCAGGGAGTAATGAAAAACTGTTTTTT
TRBJ2-5	few	TRBV9	NA	CASSLGGPEGETQYF	TGTGCCAGCAGCCTAGGTGGCCCGGAGGGGGAGACCCAGTACTTC
TRBJ1-6	NA	TRBV10-3	NA	CATWPGGSYNSPLHF	TGTGCCACCTGGCCCGGGGGCTCCTATAATTCACCCCTCCACTTT
TRBJ1-4	NA	TRBV20-1	NA	CSASNPARGATNEKLFF	TGCAGTGCTAGTAACCCTGCCAGGGGTGCAACTAATGAAAAACTGTTTTTT
TRBJ2-3	few	TRBV10-2	TRBD1	CAIRGQGGGTDTQYF	TGCGCCATCCGGGGACAGGGAGGGGGGACAGATACGCAGTATTTT
TRBJ2-7	NA	TRBV10-3	TRBD2	CAISESGPLAGAYEQYF	TGTGCCATCAGTGAGTCGGGTCCACTAGCGGGGGCCTACGAGCAGTACTTC
TRBJ1-5	NA	TRBV6-2/TRBV6-3	NA	CASSYPAGLQPQHF	TGTGCCAGCAGTTACCCCGCAGGACTGCAGCCCCAGCATTTT
TRBJ2-1	once	TRBV6-1	TRBD2	CASSARDYSLSYNEQFF	TGTGCCAGCAGTGCGAGGGACTACTCCCTCTCCTACAATGAGCAGTTCTTC
TRBJ2-1	NA	TRBV25-1	NA	CASTAGRGGEQFF	TGTGCCAGCACCGCAGGGCGAGGGGGTGAGCAGTTCTTC
TRBJ2-5	once	TRBV5-4	TRBD1	CASSSGQYQETQYF	TGTGCCAGCAGTTCGGGACAGTACCAAGAGACCCAGTACTTC
TRBJ1-6	NA	TRBV6-6	TRBD1	CASSWDRGNSPLHF	TGTGCCAGCAGTTGGGACAGGGGGAACTCACCCCTCCACTTT
TRBJ1-2	NA	TRBV28	TRBD1	CASSTGGSGYTF	TGTGCCAGCAGTACAGGGGGCTCTGGCTACACCTTC
TRBJ2-3	NA	TRBV29-1	NA	CSVRQGGPAARTDTQYF	TGCAGCGTTCGTCAGGGGGGCCCGGCGGCTCGCACAGATACGCAGTATTTT
TRBJ2-7	NA	TRBV7-2	NA	CASSPNTISYEQYF	TGTGCCAGCAGCCCAAACACGATCTCCTACGAGCAGTACTTC
TRBJ2-2	NA	TRBV14	TRBD1	CASSPTGGRPGELFF	TGTGCCAGCAGCCCGACAGGGGGCAGGCCCGGGGAGCTGTTTTTT
TRBJ2-5	NA	TRBV5-1	NA	CASSLDNQETQYF	TGCGCCAGCAGCTTGGACAACCAAGAGACCCAGTACTTC
TRBJ1-2	NA	TRBV3-1/TRBV3-2	NA	CASSQETPNYGYTF	TGTGCCAGCAGCCAAGAGACACCTAACTATGGCTACACCTTC
TRBJ2-5	NA	TRBV5-1	TRBD2	CASSLRGGGFETQYF	TGCGCCAGCAGCCTACGCGGGGGGGGCTTCGAGACCCAGTACTTC
TRBJ2-7	NA	TRBV11-2	NA	CASTRQGTTYEQYF	TGTGCCAGCACCCGACAGGGGACTACCTACGAGCAGTACTTC
TRBJ2-3	once	TRBV5-1	TRBD2	CASRRGAGFTDTQYF	TGCGCCAGCAGAAGGGGAGCGGGATTCACAGATACGCAGTATTTT
TRBJ1-5	NA	TRBV28	TRBD1	CASSFGDREIQPQHF	TGTGCCAGCAGTTTCGGAGACAGGGAGATTCAGCCCCAGCATTTT
TRBJ2-1	NA	TRBV19	NA	CASSPRTGRAEQFF	TGTGCCAGTAGTCCTAGGACAGGGAGGGCTGAGCAGTTCTTC
TRBJ1-4	NA	TRBV7-2	NA	CASSLAQASKKLFF	TGTGCCAGCAGCTTAGCCCAGGCTTCCAAAAAACTGTTTTTT
TRBJ2-3	NA	TRBV5-1	TRBD2	CASTRSGGDTSQYF	TGCGCCAGCACTCGTAGCGGGGGGGACACTTCGCAGTATTTT
TRBJ2-2	NA	TRBV19	NA	CASSMVGGELFF	TGTGCCAGTAGTATGGTCGGCGGGGAGCTGTTTTTT
TRBJ2-2	NA	TRBV19	TRBD2	CASKRGGGNTGELFF	TGTGCCAGTAAGCGGGGCGGGGGGAACACCGGGGAGCTGTTTTTT
TRBJ2-5	NA	TRBV7-3	NA	CASSPNQETQYF	TGTGCCAGCAGCCCGAATCAGGAGACCCAGTACTTC
TRBJ2-7	NA	TRBV30	TRBD1	CAWQGTGGYEQYF	TGTGCCTGGCAAGGGACAGGGGGCTACGAGCAGTACTTC
TRBJ2-5	once	TRBV6-1	NA	CASSEGIVPKETQYF	TGTGCCAGCAGTGAAGGCATAGTTCCCAAGGAGACCCAGTACTTC
TRBJ1-6	NA	TRBV7-2	NA	CASSLYPRSYNSPLHF	TGTGCCAGCAGCTTATATCCCCGCTCCTATAATTCACCCCTCCACTTT
TRBJ2-5	once	TRBV5-8	TRBD2	CASSLVSGRAEETQYF	TGTGCCAGCAGCTTGGTGAGCGGGAGGGCCGAAGAGACCCAGTACTTC
TRBJ2-3	NA	TRBV18	TRBD2	CASSPPGTRLDTQYF	TGTGCCAGCTCACCACCAGGGACTAGGTTAGATACGCAGTATTTT
TRBJ2-1	NA	TRBV11-2	NA	CASSHIRGSFYNEQFF	TGTGCCAGCAGCCATATAAGGGGGAGTTTCTACAATGAGCAGTTCTTC
TRBJ2-1	NA	TRBV7-9	TRBD1	CATKGTGGNEQFF	TGTGCCACCAAAGGGACAGGGGGCAATGAGCAGTTCTTC
TRBJ2-2	NA	TRBV5-4	NA	CASRRGGGITGELFF	TGTGCCAGCAGAAGGGGGGGAGGAATCACCGGGGAGCTGTTTTTT
TRBJ2-3	NA	TRBV5-1	TRBD2	CASSWGTSGSTDTQYF	TGCGCCAGCAGCTGGGGGACTAGCGGGAGCACAGATACGCAGTATTTT